The clone carrying this T cell receptor (beta chain) was detected ten times or more. This specimen belongs to a study of metastatic and nonmetastatic thyroid tumors. The CDR3 has 15 amino acids. The germline CDR1 and CDR2 sequences are SGHTS and YDEGEE. Germline trimming cut 0 bases from V and 10 bases from J; bases unmatched to any gene: 8. As handled by the study authors: For papillary thyroid cancer, a distant-metastasis classifier was constructed from CDR3 differences observed across clinicopathological groups. Using MiXCR, TCRdb re-called clones from the PCR reads. In this record, the V and J calls reflect TCRdb's handling and not the investigators' own analysis. The sample yields about 21,000 clones, about 20% seen once. No patient had received any treatment before thyroid surgery.

The clonotype comes from a female donor with papillary thyroid cancer or a benign thyroid nodule (not recorded which). Some clones in this sample may be carry-over from other donors' samples. This chain links TRBV5-8 with TRBJ2-1; 9 positions agree with TRBD2. The sample taken for sequencing was adjacent normal tissue. CDR3 sequence: CASSLGYLAGSEQFF. The CDR3 nucleotides read TGTGCCAGCAGCTTGGGTTACCTAGCGGGATCGGAGCAGTTCTTC.